This is a list of T cell receptor beta chains from one sample in a study of T cell responses to AZD1222 COVID-19 vaccine. This table comes from immunoSEQ multiplex PCR, and its TCRdb copy is limited to in-frame clones, with some not included. Among 110,000 to 150,000 clones listed, 70% to 90% were seen once. Sequenced material: peripheral blood, taken 28 days after the second AZD1222 dose. The receptors derive from an adult who received the AZD1222 COVID-19 vaccine. Both conserved end residues are part of each CDR3. The order of the fields is J gene, clone size, V gene, D gene, CDR3 DNA, CDR3 protein. The D gene is left open where the match is weak. Clone size is not always given. Where it is, it says once, few, many or a class for expanded clones.

j_call: TRBJ1-4
clone_size: -
v_call: TRBV29-1
d_call: -
cdr3_nt: TGCAGCGCCCCGGTATCGGTTGGCTCGCTAGATAATGAAAAACTGTTTTTT
cdr3_aa: CSAPVSVGSLDNEKLFF

j_call: TRBJ1-1
clone_size: -
v_call: TRBV6-5
d_call: -
cdr3_nt: TGTGCCAGCACCCGGGTGGGGGTCACTGAAGCTTTCTTT
cdr3_aa: CASTRVGVTEAFF

j_call: TRBJ1-5
clone_size: -
v_call: TRBV20-1
d_call: TRBD1
cdr3_nt: TGCAGTGCTAGTCCGTCAGGGGGGTTACAGCCCCAGCATTTT
cdr3_aa: CSASPSGGLQPQHF

j_call: TRBJ2-2
clone_size: -
v_call: TRBV7-3
d_call: -
cdr3_nt: TGTGCCAGCGGCGGCGGGTCCGGGGAGCTGTTTTTT
cdr3_aa: CASGGGSGELFF

j_call: TRBJ1-5
clone_size: -
v_call: TRBV28
d_call: -
cdr3_nt: TGTGCCGCCCAATACGATAGCAATCAGCCCCAGCATTTT
cdr3_aa: CAAQYDSNQPQHF

j_call: TRBJ1-3
clone_size: -
v_call: TRBV10-3
d_call: TRBD1
cdr3_nt: TGTGCCATCGCAGGGGGCGAAAACACCATATATTTT
cdr3_aa: CAIAGGENTIYF

j_call: TRBJ1-5
clone_size: -
v_call: TRBV19
d_call: -
cdr3_nt: TGTGCCAGTAGTATTGGGGGATATAGCAATCAGCCCCAGCATTTT
cdr3_aa: CASSIGGYSNQPQHF

j_call: TRBJ1-1
clone_size: -
v_call: TRBV4-1
d_call: TRBD1
cdr3_nt: TGCGCCAGCAGCCAAGGTGGGGGGACAGGGAACACTGAAGCTTTCTTT
cdr3_aa: CASSQGGGTGNTEAFF

j_call: TRBJ1-1
clone_size: -
v_call: TRBV2
d_call: -
cdr3_nt: TGTGCCAGCGACATGGTTGGGGTTAACACTGAAGCTTTCTTT
cdr3_aa: CASDMVGVNTEAFF

j_call: TRBJ1-2
clone_size: -
v_call: TRBV6-5
d_call: -
cdr3_nt: TGTGCCAGCAGTTTGAAGCCGGGGTCGTTTACTGCCTACACCTTC
cdr3_aa: CASSLKPGSFTAYTF

j_call: TRBJ1-1
clone_size: -
v_call: TRBV5-1
d_call: -
cdr3_nt: TGCGCCAGCAGCTCGTCTTGGGACACGAACACTGAAGCTTTCTTT
cdr3_aa: CASSSSWDTNTEAFF

j_call: TRBJ2-3
clone_size: -
v_call: TRBV4-2
d_call: -
cdr3_nt: TGTGCCAGCAGCCAAGATCTGGCGCGGGGCACAGATACGCAGTATTTT
cdr3_aa: CASSQDLARGTDTQYF

j_call: TRBJ2-5
clone_size: -
v_call: TRBV6-5
d_call: TRBD1
cdr3_nt: TGTGCCAGCAGCCCACTGGACAGGGCGAAAGAGACCCAGTACTTC
cdr3_aa: CASSPLDRAKETQYF

j_call: TRBJ2-1
clone_size: -
v_call: TRBV6-4
d_call: TRBD2
cdr3_nt: TGTGCCAGCAGTGCCTCGGGGACTATCAATGAGCAGTTCTTC
cdr3_aa: CASSASGTINEQFF

j_call: TRBJ2-6
clone_size: -
v_call: TRBV5-1
d_call: TRBD2
cdr3_nt: TGCGCCAGCAGCTATATAGCGGGACCTGGGGCCAACGTCCTGACTTTC
cdr3_aa: CASSYIAGPGANVLTF

j_call: TRBJ1-5
clone_size: -
v_call: TRBV30
d_call: TRBD1
cdr3_nt: TGTGCCGGACAGGGGGGCGGGAGCAATCAGCCCCAGCATTTT
cdr3_aa: CAGQGGGSNQPQHF

j_call: TRBJ1-1
clone_size: -
v_call: TRBV5-1
d_call: TRBD1
cdr3_nt: TGCGCCAGCAGTTTACAGGGGGCGGGGAACACTGAAGCTTTCTTT
cdr3_aa: CASSLQGAGNTEAFF

j_call: TRBJ1-2
clone_size: -
v_call: TRBV28
d_call: TRBD1
cdr3_nt: TGTGCCAGCAGTTACGGACAGGGGCAATATGGCTACACCTTC
cdr3_aa: CASSYGQGQYGYTF

j_call: TRBJ2-3
clone_size: -
v_call: TRBV5-1
d_call: -
cdr3_nt: TGCGCCAGCAGCTTGGGGGAGAAAGATACGCAGTATTTT
cdr3_aa: CASSLGEKDTQYF

j_call: TRBJ2-1
clone_size: -
v_call: TRBV12-3/TRBV12-4
d_call: -
cdr3_nt: TGTGCCAGCAGCCCCAACCTCGTCCAGTTCTTC
cdr3_aa: CASSPNLVQFF

j_call: TRBJ1-2
clone_size: -
v_call: TRBV3-1/TRBV3-2
d_call: TRBD1
cdr3_nt: TGTGCCAGCAGCCACCAACAGGGGGCGACCCTCCGCTACACCTTC
cdr3_aa: CASSHQQGATLRYTF

j_call: TRBJ1-1
clone_size: -
v_call: TRBV3-1/TRBV3-2
d_call: -
cdr3_nt: TGTGCCAGCAGCCAAGCCGGGTTGAACACTGAAGCTTTCTTT
cdr3_aa: CASSQAGLNTEAFF

j_call: TRBJ2-7
clone_size: few
v_call: TRBV7-2
d_call: -
cdr3_nt: TGTGCCAGCAGCTTAACGCTCCAGTCCTACGAGCAGTACTTC
cdr3_aa: CASSLTLQSYEQYF

j_call: TRBJ2-7
clone_size: -
v_call: TRBV11-3
d_call: TRBD1
cdr3_nt: TGTGCCAGCAGCCCCGGACAGGGGCAAGGAAAGCAGTACTTC
cdr3_aa: CASSPGQGQGKQYF

j_call: TRBJ2-7
clone_size: -
v_call: TRBV27
d_call: -
cdr3_nt: TGTGCCAGCAGAAGGGACGCCCGTCCCCACGAGCAGTACTTC
cdr3_aa: CASRRDARPHEQYF

j_call: TRBJ2-7
clone_size: -
v_call: TRBV10-1
d_call: TRBD1
cdr3_nt: TGCGCCAGCTCACAACTTGACAGGGCCCCGAATGACTACGAGCAGTACTTC
cdr3_aa: CASSQLDRAPNDYEQYF

j_call: TRBJ1-2
clone_size: -
v_call: TRBV7-2
d_call: -
cdr3_nt: TGTGCCAGCAGCCCACAGTCGGACTTTGGCTACACCTTC
cdr3_aa: CASSPQSDFGYTF

j_call: TRBJ2-5
clone_size: -
v_call: TRBV7-3
d_call: -
cdr3_nt: TGTGCCAGCAGCTTAAATGGGGGCAGCGGAGAGACCCAGTACTTC
cdr3_aa: CASSLNGGSGETQYF

j_call: TRBJ1-1
clone_size: -
v_call: TRBV14
d_call: -
cdr3_nt: TGTGCCAGCAGCCTCGACCGGGCCGGTATGAACACTGAAGCTTTCTTT
cdr3_aa: CASSLDRAGMNTEAFF

j_call: TRBJ2-4
clone_size: -
v_call: TRBV29-1
d_call: -
cdr3_nt: TGCAGCGTCGTGGGGACTCACGTTCAGTACTTC
cdr3_aa: CSVVGTHVQYF

j_call: TRBJ1-1
clone_size: -
v_call: TRBV7-9
d_call: -
cdr3_nt: TGTGCCAGCAGCTTTCCATCCAGGGTGGGTGAAGCTTTCTTT
cdr3_aa: CASSFPSRVGEAFF

j_call: TRBJ2-3
clone_size: -
v_call: TRBV24-1
d_call: -
cdr3_nt: TGTGCCACCAGTGACGAGTACACAGATACGCAGTATTTT
cdr3_aa: CATSDEYTDTQYF

j_call: TRBJ2-3
clone_size: -
v_call: TRBV7-9
d_call: -
cdr3_nt: TGTGCCAGCAGCTTAGAGTTGGGGGTAACAGATACGCAGTATTTT
cdr3_aa: CASSLELGVTDTQYF

j_call: TRBJ1-2
clone_size: -
v_call: TRBV30
d_call: -
cdr3_nt: TGTGCCTGGAGTCTTACACGCGAACACACCTTC
cdr3_aa: CAWSLTREHTF

j_call: TRBJ1-4
clone_size: -
v_call: TRBV7-2
d_call: -
cdr3_nt: TGTGCCAGCAGCTTGAGTATTCTCGAAAAACTGTTTTTT
cdr3_aa: CASSLSILEKLFF

j_call: TRBJ2-3
clone_size: once
v_call: TRBV28
d_call: TRBD1
cdr3_nt: TGTGCCAGCAGTTTATTAGGGCAGGGGGCAGATACGCAGTATTTT
cdr3_aa: CASSLLGQGADTQYF

j_call: TRBJ1-1
clone_size: -
v_call: TRBV5-4
d_call: -
cdr3_nt: TGTGCCAGCGGGGGGATGAACACTGAAGCTTTCTTT
cdr3_aa: CASGGMNTEAFF

j_call: TRBJ1-4
clone_size: -
v_call: TRBV19
d_call: -
cdr3_nt: TGTGCCAGCCGCCCGCCCCGGGGAAAACTGTTTTTT
cdr3_aa: CASRPPRGKLFF

j_call: TRBJ1-2
clone_size: -
v_call: TRBV27
d_call: -
cdr3_nt: TGTGCCAGCAGTTTGAGGGGGGGGCCGCCCTATGGCTACACCTTC
cdr3_aa: CASSLRGGPPYGYTF

j_call: TRBJ1-6
clone_size: -
v_call: TRBV11-2
d_call: -
cdr3_nt: TGTGCCAGCAGCTTAGGGGGCTCCTATAATTCACCCCTCCACTTT
cdr3_aa: CASSLGGSYNSPLHF

j_call: TRBJ1-2
clone_size: -
v_call: TRBV3-1/TRBV3-2
d_call: -
cdr3_nt: TGTGCCAGCAGCCAAGTCGGCCCGTCTGGCTACACCTTC
cdr3_aa: CASSQVGPSGYTF

j_call: TRBJ1-2
clone_size: -
v_call: TRBV29-1
d_call: -
cdr3_nt: TGCAGCGTGGCTACCGGGGCCGTTAGTGGCTACACCTTC
cdr3_aa: CSVATGAVSGYTF

j_call: TRBJ2-7
clone_size: -
v_call: TRBV28
d_call: TRBD1
cdr3_nt: TGTGCCAGCTCTCGACAGGGGGCTTTCTACGAGCAGTACTTC
cdr3_aa: CASSRQGAFYEQYF

j_call: TRBJ2-7
clone_size: -
v_call: TRBV9
d_call: TRBD2
cdr3_nt: TGTGCCAGCAGCGTAGCTGGACTAGCGCCCTACGAGCAGTACTTC
cdr3_aa: CASSVAGLAPYEQYF

j_call: TRBJ2-3
clone_size: once
v_call: TRBV30
d_call: -
cdr3_nt: TGTGCCTGGGACGATTACCCCCTAGGGGCGACAGATACGCAGTATTTT
cdr3_aa: CAWDDYPLGATDTQYF

j_call: TRBJ1-4
clone_size: few
v_call: TRBV7-2
d_call: -
cdr3_nt: TGTGCCAGCAGCTTAGGGTTTGAAAAACTGTTTTTT
cdr3_aa: CASSLGFEKLFF

j_call: TRBJ2-3
clone_size: once
v_call: TRBV30
d_call: -
cdr3_nt: TGTGCCTGGAGTTCGCCGTTAAGGGGAACAGATACGCAGTATTTT
cdr3_aa: CAWSSPLRGTDTQYF

j_call: TRBJ1-1
clone_size: -
v_call: TRBV3-1/TRBV3-2
d_call: -
cdr3_nt: TGTGCCAGCAGCCTGGGCGACACTGAAGCTTTCTTT
cdr3_aa: CASSLGDTEAFF

j_call: TRBJ2-2
clone_size: -
v_call: TRBV3-1/TRBV3-2
d_call: -
cdr3_nt: TGTGCCAGCAGCCCGGGACATGGTACCGGGGAGCTGTTTTTT
cdr3_aa: CASSPGHGTGELFF

j_call: TRBJ2-2
clone_size: -
v_call: TRBV24-1
d_call: -
cdr3_nt: TGTGCCACCAGTGACCACAGAGGACAGATGTACGCGAACACCGGGGAGCTGTTTTTT
cdr3_aa: CATSDHRGQMYANTGELFF

j_call: TRBJ1-6
clone_size: -
v_call: TRBV3-1/TRBV3-2
d_call: -
cdr3_nt: TGTGCCAGCAGCCTCCAGGGTAAGGATTCACCCCTCCACTTT
cdr3_aa: CASSLQGKDSPLHF

j_call: TRBJ1-4
clone_size: -
v_call: TRBV12-3/TRBV12-4
d_call: -
cdr3_nt: TGTGCCAGCAGTCAAAGGGCTCACGAAAAACTGTTTTTT
cdr3_aa: CASSQRAHEKLFF

j_call: TRBJ1-2
clone_size: -
v_call: TRBV28
d_call: -
cdr3_nt: TGTGCCAGCAGTTTGGACACCTCCTATGGCTACACCTTC
cdr3_aa: CASSLDTSYGYTF

j_call: TRBJ1-1
clone_size: -
v_call: TRBV7-8
d_call: TRBD1
cdr3_nt: TGTGCCAGCAGCTTTAAAGGGGGCTTTCAAGAAGCTTTCTTT
cdr3_aa: CASSFKGGFQEAFF

j_call: TRBJ2-1
clone_size: once
v_call: TRBV4-2
d_call: TRBD2
cdr3_nt: TGTGCCAGCAGCCAAGAGGGACTAGCGGGAGGTGAGCAGTTCTTC
cdr3_aa: CASSQEGLAGGEQFF

j_call: TRBJ1-6
clone_size: once
v_call: TRBV9
d_call: -
cdr3_nt: TGTGCCAGCAGCTTCAGAGGGGATAATTCACCCCTCCACTTT
cdr3_aa: CASSFRGDNSPLHF